This record covers a single T cell receptor beta chain. Antigen specificity is unknown. Each CDR3 protein gets one entry after TCRdb re-called the 5' RACE reads with MiXCR. The table lists hundreds of thousands of distinct CDR3 sequences, about 20% of them singletons, with 10% to 15% in the top ten. Only healthy Caucasians were included as donors. The data belong to a study of identical twins. Study outcomes and limitations: Where out-of-frame alpha sequences were twin-shared, they showed excess low generation probability.

The ends lost 6 bases at V and 7 bases at J; junction bases unmatched: 8. CDR3 length: 13 residues. The V gene's germline CDR1 is MNHNS and CDR2 SASEGT. These data are also associated with another study on T cells expressing NK-cell markers.

The material sequenced was PBMCs. The receptor was isolated from a woman aged 18-35 years in good health. The chain has TRBV6-1 and TRBJ2-7, with 8 bases identical to TRBD2. CDR3 bases: TGTGCCAGCAGCCCTCCGGGGGGGGAAGAGCAGTACTTC. Protein product: CASSPPGGEEQYF.